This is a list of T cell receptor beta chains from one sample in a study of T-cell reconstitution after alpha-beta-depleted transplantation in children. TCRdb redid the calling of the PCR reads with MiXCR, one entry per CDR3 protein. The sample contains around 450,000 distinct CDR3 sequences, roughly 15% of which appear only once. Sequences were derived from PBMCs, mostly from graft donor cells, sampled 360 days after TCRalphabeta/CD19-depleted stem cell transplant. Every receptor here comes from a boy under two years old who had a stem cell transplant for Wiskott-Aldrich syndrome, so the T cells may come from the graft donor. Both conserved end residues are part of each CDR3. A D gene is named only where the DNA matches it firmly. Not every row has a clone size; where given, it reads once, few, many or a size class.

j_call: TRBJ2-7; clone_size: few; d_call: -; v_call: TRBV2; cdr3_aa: CASSDRLARSYEQYF; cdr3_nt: TGTGCCAGCAGTGATCGGCTAGCTAGGTCCTACGAGCAGTACTTC
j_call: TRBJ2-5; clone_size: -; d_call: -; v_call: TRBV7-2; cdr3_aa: CASSAQGLTDTQYF; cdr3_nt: TGTGCCAGCAGCGCCCAGGGCCTAACGGATACCCAGTACTTC
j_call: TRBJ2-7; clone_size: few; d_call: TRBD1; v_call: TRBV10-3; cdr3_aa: CAIGGQGAGEQYF; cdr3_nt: TGTGCCATCGGGGGACAGGGGGCGGGTGAGCAGTACTTC
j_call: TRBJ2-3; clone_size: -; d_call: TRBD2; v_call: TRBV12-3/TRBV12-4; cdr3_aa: CASSLATSETDTQYF; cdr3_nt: TGTGCCAGCAGTTTAGCGACTAGCGAAACAGATACGCAGTATTTT
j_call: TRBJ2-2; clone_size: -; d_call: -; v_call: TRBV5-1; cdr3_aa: CASSKTQGVNTGELFF; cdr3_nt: TGCGCCAGCAGCAAAACACAGGGTGTGAACACCGGGGAGCTGTTTTTT
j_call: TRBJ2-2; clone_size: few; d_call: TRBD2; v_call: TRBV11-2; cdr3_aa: CASSLSPSGPANTGELFF; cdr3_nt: TGTGCCAGCAGCTTATCCCCTAGCGGACCCGCGAACACCGGGGAGCTGTTTTTT
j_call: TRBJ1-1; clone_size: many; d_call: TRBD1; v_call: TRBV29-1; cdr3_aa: CSVLSGQGDTEAFF; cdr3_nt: TGCAGCGTTTTGTCGGGACAGGGGGATACTGAAGCTTTCTTT
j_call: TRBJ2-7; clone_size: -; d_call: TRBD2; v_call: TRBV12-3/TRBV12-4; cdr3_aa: CASSFGLAGPVGYEQYF; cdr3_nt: TGTGCCAGCAGTTTCGGGCTAGCGGGACCAGTAGGCTACGAGCAGTACTTC
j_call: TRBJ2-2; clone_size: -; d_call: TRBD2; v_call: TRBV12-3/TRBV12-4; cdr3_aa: CASSPGTRSFSGELFF; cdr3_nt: TGTGCCAGCAGTCCTGGGACTAGGTCGTTTTCCGGGGAGCTGTTTTTT
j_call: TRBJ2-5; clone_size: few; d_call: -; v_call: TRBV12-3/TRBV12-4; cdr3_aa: CASSLRQVQETQYF; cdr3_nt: TGTGCCAGCAGTTTACGCCAGGTCCAAGAGACCCAGTACTTC
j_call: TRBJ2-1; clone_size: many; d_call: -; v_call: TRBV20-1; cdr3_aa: CSARSGWHEQFF; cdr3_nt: TGCAGTGCTAGGAGCGGGTGGCATGAGCAGTTCTTC